The sequence of this T cell receptor beta chain was determined in a study of metastatic and nonmetastatic thyroid tumors. Study-level findings and limits: It was reported that TCR beta diversity was significantly higher in malignant thyroid tumors than benign nodules, in blood and tumor.

TCRdb re-clonotyped the PCR reads via MiXCR. Of 25,000 to 40,000 clones in the sample, 7.4% are singletons; the top ten hold around 45%. This clone is deemed medium-sized. The antigen is not known. V lost 1 base and J lost 6; bases outside the gene matches: 8. CDR1 MNHNS and CDR2 SASEGT come from the germline V gene. The CDR3 runs 15 residues. Treatment of any kind had been given to no patient before thyroid surgery. What was sequenced was blood. The clonotype originates from a female donor with papillary thyroid cancer or a benign thyroid nodule (not recorded which). Some clones in this sample may be carry-over from other donors' samples. The chain links TRBV6-1 to TRBJ1-2, with TRBD1 identical over 7 bases. The CDR3 nucleotides are TGTGCCAGCAGTGAAGTGAGGGGGCGCAGGGATGGCTACACCTTC. It codes for CASSEVRGRRDGYTF.